This TCR beta chain derives from a study of shared clonotypes between healthy human individuals. Broader study findings: Researchers sampled only blood; tissue repertoires likely differ. It was the few donors that limited the genetic and exposure-history diversity represented.

Assay execution proceeded at the deep level. Sequenced by immunoSEQ multiplex PCR; TCRdb stores in-frame clones only, minus some. The table includes some 2,000,000 clones, roughly 96% detected once. Trimming took off 4 bases at V and 1 base at J, with 13 bases between the two ends. Germline assignment: CDR1 SGHRS and CDR2 YFSETQ. The CDR3 consists of 15 residues. On this clone itself: Its specificity is not known.

All of the donors resided in Nashville, Tennessee, and each was a Caucasian adult. The chain joins TRBV5-1 to TRBJ2-3, with D perhaps assigned TRBD1 or TRBD2 (5 bases each). Sample: naive CD4+ T cells sorted from blood. Subset indicated: CD45RA+ positively selected. The clonotype was recovered from a man aged 18 to 30 in good health. CDR3 in amino acids: CASSDGGSGTDTQYF. Written as DNA, the CDR3 is TGCGCCAGCAGCGATGGGGGATCCGGCACAGATACGCAGTATTTT.